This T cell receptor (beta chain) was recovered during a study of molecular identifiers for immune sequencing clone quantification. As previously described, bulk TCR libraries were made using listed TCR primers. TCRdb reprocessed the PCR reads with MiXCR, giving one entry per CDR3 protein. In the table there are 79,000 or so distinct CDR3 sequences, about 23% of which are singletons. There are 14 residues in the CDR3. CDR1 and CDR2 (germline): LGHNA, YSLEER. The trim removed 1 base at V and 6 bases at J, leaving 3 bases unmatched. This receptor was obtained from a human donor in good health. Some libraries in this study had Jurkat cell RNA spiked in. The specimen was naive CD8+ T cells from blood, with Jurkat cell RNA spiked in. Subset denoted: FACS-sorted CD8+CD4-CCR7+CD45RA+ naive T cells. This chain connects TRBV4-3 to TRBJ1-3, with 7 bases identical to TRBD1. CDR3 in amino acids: CASSQVTGVNTIYF. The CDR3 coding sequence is TGCGCCAGCAGCCAAGTAACAGGGGTAAACACCATATATTTT.